Included here is one T cell receptor beta chain sequence, with context. Its target is unknown. The ends lost 8 bases at V and 4 bases at J; junction bases unmatched: 8. The CDR3 consists of 14 residues. Germline lookup yields CDR1 MGHRA and CDR2 YSYEKL. The method was immunoSEQ multiplex PCR; TCRdb's version includes in-frame clones alone and lacks a portion of them. Of roughly 270,000 clones in the sample, around 93% were seen once. The record originates from a study of T cell responses to AZD1222 COVID-19 vaccine. Study-wide results and caveats: Without day 14 samples, only post-peak T cell repertoires were studied. White British ancestry dominated among donors, who included more females, and clonal diversity was possibly underestimated.

Source: peripheral blood, taken 28 days after the second AZD1222 dose. The J gene is TRBJ2-3, the V gene TRBV4-1; 8 bases map to TRBD2. This clonotype originated in an adult who received the AZD1222 COVID-19 vaccine. CDR3 nucleotides: TGCGCCAGCCGTCGGGGGGGTAGCGCAGATACGCAGTATTTT. It is translated as CASRRGGSADTQYF.